This TCR beta chain was documented in a study of T cells in localized non-small cell lung cancer. Notes on the study in general: An association was observed between higher blood T cell density and longer overall survival.

The method was immunoSEQ multiplex PCR; TCRdb's version includes in-frame clones alone and lacks a portion of them. The data show some 50,000 clones, approximately 88% seen once. Concerning this clone: Its specificity is unknown.

The CDR3 totals 11 residues. V lost 4 bases, J lost 5 bases, and 4 bases lay in between. CDR1 and CDR2 from the germline V gene are SGHRS and YFSETQ. The sequence came from a man between 40 and 70 years old with stage III lung adenocarcinoma. This chain joins TRBV5-1 and TRBJ2-1; unclear D gene. The sequencing here drew on peripheral blood mononuclear cells, taken before any cancer treatment. The CDR3 loop reads CASSDDNEQFF. CDR3 bases: TGCGCCAGCAGCGACGACAATGAGCAGTTCTTC.